Listed below are T cell receptor beta chains from one sample, sequenced in a study of T cell responses to AZD1222 COVID-19 vaccine. Repertoires were generated with immunoSEQ multiplex PCR, while TCRdb's copy carries only in-frame clones and drops some. The table lists more than 75,000 clones, about nine tenths of them singletons, with about 5.4% in the top ten. This sample comprised peripheral blood, obtained 28 days after the second AZD1222 dose. These receptors all stem from an adult who received the AZD1222 COVID-19 vaccine. The CDR3 runs from the conserved cysteine through the conserved F or W. A D gene is named only where the DNA matches it firmly. The size field is filled for only some rows; it gives once, few, many or a size class.

>TRBV3-1/TRBV3-2|TRBD1|once|TRBJ1-2
TGTGCCAGCAGCTACCGGGGGACAGAATTTAGCTACACCTTC
CASSYRGTEFSYTF
>TRBV28|TRBD1|.|TRBJ1-1
TGTGCCAGCAGGGAAATGAGACAGGGAAACACTGAAGCTTTCTTT
CASREMRQGNTEAFF
>TRBV7-2|.|.|TRBJ2-7
TGTGCCAGCAGAGTGAGCAGCTCCTACGAGCAGTACTTC
CASRVSSSYEQYF
>TRBV5-1|.|.|TRBJ1-1
TGCGCCAGCAGCTTGGACAGCCCGAACACTGAAGCTTTCTTT
CASSLDSPNTEAFF
>TRBV3-1/TRBV3-2|.|.|TRBJ2-7
TGTGCCAGCAGCCAAGATGGCATCTCCTACGAGCAGTACTTC
CASSQDGISYEQYF
>TRBV30|TRBD1|few|TRBJ1-3
TGTGCCTGGAGTCCCCTGACAGGGGGCGGAATTGGAACCATATATTTT
CAWSPLTGGGIGTIYF
>TRBV20-1|.|.|TRBJ1-2
TGCAGTGCTAGTAGTTTGAGTGGCTACACCTTC
CSASSLSGYTF
>TRBV6-5|.|.|TRBJ1-5
TGTGCCAGCAGACCCGGGAGTATGAATCAGCCCCAGCATTTT
CASRPGSMNQPQHF
>TRBV5-1|.|.|TRBJ2-7
TGCGCCAGCAGCCTAAGGGGGGGGTCCTACGAGCAGTACTTC
CASSLRGGSYEQYF
>TRBV5-1|.|.|TRBJ2-7
TGCGCCAGCAGCCCGTTCGGGGAAAAGGGTTGTCCCTACGAGCAGTACTTC
CASSPFGEKGCPYEQYF
>TRBV28|TRBD1|.|TRBJ1-2
TGTGCCAGCAGTTCTCTTCGACAGGGGGACTATGGCTACACCTTC
CASSSLRQGDYGYTF
>TRBV5-5|.|.|TRBJ2-1
TGTGCCAGCAGCTTGGAGGGGGGCCTCTGGGATGAGCAGTTCTTC
CASSLEGGLWDEQFF
>TRBV11-2|.|.|TRBJ2-1
TGTGCCAGCAGCTTAGATCGGGACAATGAGCAGTTCTTC
CASSLDRDNEQFF
>TRBV10-1|.|.|TRBJ2-7
TGCGCCAGCCACTCCTCGAGGTTGGGTTTCTACGAGCAGTACTTC
CASHSSRLGFYEQYF
>TRBV6-6|.|once|TRBJ1-2
TGTGCCAGCAAGGACACTCCCGTCGCTAACTATGGCTACACCTTC
CASKDTPVANYGYTF
>TRBV28|TRBD1|.|TRBJ1-5
TGTGCCAGCAGTTGGGACAGGCTCAATCAGCCCCAGCATTTT
CASSWDRLNQPQHF
>TRBV30|.|.|TRBJ1-1
TGTGCCTGGGGAGGGGGGGGCACTGAAGCTTTCTTT
CAWGGGGTEAFF
>TRBV28|.|.|TRBJ2-6
TGTGCCAGCAGTCCCCAGGGGCGTGGGGCCAACGTCCTGACTTTC
CASSPQGRGANVLTF
>TRBV4-1|.|.|TRBJ2-7
TGCGCCAGCAGCCAAGAAAGGGCATACTCCTACGAGCAGTACTTC
CASSQERAYSYEQYF
>TRBV19|TRBD1|.|TRBJ1-1
TGTGCCAGTAGGCCAGGGGGCCGGAACACTGAAGCTTTCTTT
CASRPGGRNTEAFF
>TRBV29-1|TRBD1|.|TRBJ2-3
TGCAGCGCCGAGGGACAGGGGGCCACAGATACGCAGTATTTT
CSAEGQGATDTQYF
>TRBV6-1|TRBD1|.|TRBJ1-5
TGTGCCAGCAGTGAAGGGACAGGGTTTTCTTTT
CASSEGTGFSF
>TRBV5-4|.|.|TRBJ1-1
TGTGCCAGCAGCGGGAACACTGAAGCTTTCTTT
CASSGNTEAFF
>TRBV7-6|TRBD2|.|TRBJ2-5
TGTGCCAGCAGCTTAGACGGGACTAGCGGGGGCCGCAAAGAGACCCAGTACTTC
CASSLDGTSGGRKETQYF
>TRBV24-1|.|.|TRBJ1-5
TGTGCCACCAGTGATGGGACGGTAAATCAGCCCCAGCATTTT
CATSDGTVNQPQHF
>TRBV19|.|.|TRBJ1-6
TGTGCCAGCACACCTAGTGGGGCTGGGTATAATTCACCCCTCCACTTT
CASTPSGAGYNSPLHF
>TRBV7-9|.|once|TRBJ1-1
TGTGCCAGCAGCTTAGAAACGAACACTGAAGCTTTCTTT
CASSLETNTEAFF
>TRBV19|.|.|TRBJ1-5
TGTGCCAGTAACCTGGAGGGGGTCGGACCTAATCAGCCCCAGCATTTT
CASNLEGVGPNQPQHF
>TRBV7-3|.|.|TRBJ1-3
TGTGCCAGCAGCTTAACTCCGTCTTTCTCTGGAAACACCATATATTTT
CASSLTPSFSGNTIYF
>TRBV3-1/TRBV3-2|TRBD1|few|TRBJ1-3
TGTGCCAGCAGCCACCGACAGGGCGCAGGAAACACCATATATTTT
CASSHRQGAGNTIYF
>TRBV3-1/TRBV3-2|.|.|TRBJ1-1
TGTGCCAGCAGCCAAGTCTCGGGTTTTGAGGGCACTGAAGCTTTCTTT
CASSQVSGFEGTEAFF
>TRBV4-1|.|once|TRBJ2-5
TGCGCCAGCAGCCAACCGGGGAGCAAGGGTTCAACCCAGTACTTC
CASSQPGSKGSTQYF
>TRBV4-3|.|.|TRBJ1-6
TGCGCCAGCAGCCAAGAACCCGGGAATAATTCACCCCTCCACTTT
CASSQEPGNNSPLHF
>TRBV7-2|.|few|TRBJ2-7
TGTGCCAGCAGCTTAGCGGGGTACCTCTACGAGCAGTACTTC
CASSLAGYLYEQYF
>TRBV5-1|.|.|TRBJ2-1
TGCGCCAGCAGCTTGGCGGGAGTAGCCTACAATGAGCAGTTCTTC
CASSLAGVAYNEQFF
>TRBV19|.|.|TRBJ1-1
TGTGCCAGTACGGCGGGGAGGGCTAGAGCTGAAGCTTTCTTT
CASTAGRARAEAFF
>TRBV6-2/TRBV6-3|.|.|TRBJ1-1
TGTGCCAGCAGTTACTCCAACACTGAAGCTTTCTTT
CASSYSNTEAFF
>TRBV7-7|TRBD2|few|TRBJ2-2
TGTGCTAGCACCCCATTCCCGGGAGGGAGGGAGCTGTTTTTT
CASTPFPGGRELFF
>TRBV11-2|TRBD1|.|TRBJ2-2
TGTGCCAGCAGCCGGGACAGGGTCGCGACCGGGGAGCTGTTTTTT
CASSRDRVATGELFF
>TRBV14|.|.|TRBJ1-1
TGTGCCAGCAGTCGAGCCGTTTCCACTGAAGCTTTCTTT
CASSRAVSTEAFF
>TRBV3-1/TRBV3-2|.|.|TRBJ1-1
TGTGCCAGCAGCCAAGTACCGGGCACTGAAGCTTTCTTT
CASSQVPGTEAFF
>TRBV11-2|TRBD2|.|TRBJ2-3
TGTGCCAGCAGCCCCCAAGGACTAGCGGGGTACACAGATACGCAGTATTTT
CASSPQGLAGYTDTQYF
>TRBV5-1|.|.|TRBJ2-2
TGCGCCAGCAGCCAGAACCCCACCGGGGAGCTGTTTTTT
CASSQNPTGELFF
>TRBV28|.|.|TRBJ2-1
TGTGCCAGCAGCCTTCCAGGGTTATGGGAGCAGTTCTTC
CASSLPGLWEQFF
>TRBV28|TRBD1|.|TRBJ1-1
TGTGCCACCCGCCCCCCCAGGGGGCTCACTGAAGCTTTCTTT
CATRPPRGLTEAFF
>TRBV19|.|.|TRBJ2-5
TGTGCCAGTAGCCAGACATTGCGAGGCCCGGTGAACGCGTGGTACCAAGAGACCCAGTACTTC
CASSQTLRGPVNAWYQETQYF